This T cell receptor (beta chain) was captured by sequencing in a study of blood T cell repertoires in COVID-19. This CDR3 is 15 amino acids long. Germline V lookup: CDR1 SGHAT, CDR2 FQNNGV. V was clipped by 4 bases and J by 2 bases, with 14 bases between them. Generated by immunoSEQ multiplex PCR, the TCRdb table keeps only in-frame clones and is missing some. In the table there are about 150,000 clones, roughly 83% of which are singletons. This rearrangement joins TRBV11-2 to TRBJ2-5; a weak D match, TRBD1 (6 bases). This sequence was found in a woman aged 60 to 75 with COVID-19, enrolled during active disease. The sequencing input was peripheral blood. In DNA form, the CDR3 reads TGTGCCAGCAGCTCCACTCTGGACAGACAAGAGACCCAGTACTTC. This translates into CASSSTLDRQETQYF.